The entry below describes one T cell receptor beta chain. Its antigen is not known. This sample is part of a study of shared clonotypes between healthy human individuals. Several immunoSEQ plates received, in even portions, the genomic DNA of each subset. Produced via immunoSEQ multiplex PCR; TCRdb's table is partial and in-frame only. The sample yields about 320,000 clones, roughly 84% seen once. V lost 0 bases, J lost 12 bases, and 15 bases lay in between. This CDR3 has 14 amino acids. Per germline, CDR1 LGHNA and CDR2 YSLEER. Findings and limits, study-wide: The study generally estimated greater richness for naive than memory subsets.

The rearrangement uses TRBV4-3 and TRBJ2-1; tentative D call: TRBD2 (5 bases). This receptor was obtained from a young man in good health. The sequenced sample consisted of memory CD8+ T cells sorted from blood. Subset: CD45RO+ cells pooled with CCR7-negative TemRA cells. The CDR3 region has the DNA TGCGCCAGCAGCCAAGATCTTTTGCGCCGGGGGCAGTTCTTC. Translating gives CASSQDLLRRGQFF.